This is a list of T cell receptor beta chains from one sample in a study of CD8+ T cells in alopecia areata. Assay used: immunoSEQ multiplex PCR; TCRdb lists only in-frame clones, some missing. The sample shows fewer than 110,000 clones, 84% of them seen only once. The material sequenced was CD8+ T cells sorted from blood, taken at week 24, from a patient treated with tofacitinib. The receptors here all came from a human donor with alopecia areata. Both conserved end residues are trimmed from each CDR3. A D gene is named only where the DNA matches it firmly. A clone size is listed for some rows: how often the clone was seen (once, few, many), or a class if it is expanded.

D	V	size	CDR3
TRBD2	TRBV29-1	few	SAPLAGGNEQF
.	TRBV9	.	ASSPAGLDNEQF
.	TRBV7-2	.	ASSPNGPNYGYT
.	TRBV14	few	ASSQGNTFGVTEAF
.	TRBV7-2	once	ASSLGFWTALGEETQY
.	TRBV5-4	.	ASSSTATASEF
TRBD1	TRBV19	.	ASRTGGIAYGYT
.	TRBV27	.	ASSLRPGKNQPQH
.	TRBV15	.	ATSGTGLDEAF
.	TRBV11-1	.	ASSSISYEQY
.	TRBV5-1	few	ASSYDSPTDTQY
.	TRBV19	.	ASSAVNEETQY
.	TRBV30	few	AWSVTPGNTEAF
.	TRBV27	.	ASRGDIFQETQY
.	TRBV27	.	ASSLKGGSTYEQY
.	TRBV4-1	.	ASSQAVWGTGANVLT
TRBD1	TRBV30	.	AWSTWDRAISGANVLT
TRBD1	TRBV11-2	once	ASSSPGQGGLDTQY
.	TRBV4-3	once	ASSQEQGTSYEQY
.	TRBV7-6	.	ASSRRPWRRDDIQY
.	TRBV6-1	.	ASATGRGPEETQY
.	TRBV13	.	ASSLDRLGEQF
TRBD1	TRBV5-1	.	ASSAGTGGHYEQY
.	TRBV29-1	.	SVEEGDGGPSTDTQY
.	TRBV15	.	ATSSVGGGHIYEQY
TRBD2	TRBV5-1	.	ASSFRFAGGYNEQF
.	TRBV9	.	ASSVASGETYEQY
.	TRBV27	.	ASSLGENRATDTQY
.	TRBV7-9	few	ASSSAGARGEKLF
.	TRBV4-1	.	ASSRGVTDTQY
TRBD1	TRBV2	.	ASSLTGTPLH
.	TRBV2	.	ASSVGDHNEQF
.	TRBV30	once	AWSVGTGNH
TRBD2	TRBV6-1	.	ASSNSGGALNEQF
TRBD2	TRBV6-5	once	ASKTSGAFGNEQF
TRBD2	TRBV7-2	.	ASSSLAGSTDTQY
.	TRBV6-5	.	ASSYGSGTYEQY
.	TRBV5-5	.	ASSHSTGYGQY
.	TRBV29-1	.	SASLGGAGETQY
.	TRBV4-1	.	ASSQELWTRGEGYEQY
TRBD1	TRBV9	.	ASSEQGAAYNEQF
TRBD1	TRBV7-2	.	ASSLGGYTGELF
TRBD1	TRBV30	.	AWSHGQGDFYGYT
.	TRBV29-1	.	SVIIFTLGSNTGELF
.	TRBV4-2	.	ASSHRQESLSPLH
.	TRBV7-9	.	ASSLLPGGTDTQY
.	TRBV4-3	.	ASSQDWDKWDEQY
.	TRBV18	.	ASSPPSMGGLYEQY
TRBD1	TRBV2	.	ASSDPDRGSYNEQF
.	TRBV18	.	ASSPAVQETQY
TRBD2	TRBV4-2	.	ASSQDGAGGPGFGEQF
TRBD1	TRBV7-9	.	ASSPPPGQGHTEAF
.	TRBV19	.	ASSIQQKSTDTQY